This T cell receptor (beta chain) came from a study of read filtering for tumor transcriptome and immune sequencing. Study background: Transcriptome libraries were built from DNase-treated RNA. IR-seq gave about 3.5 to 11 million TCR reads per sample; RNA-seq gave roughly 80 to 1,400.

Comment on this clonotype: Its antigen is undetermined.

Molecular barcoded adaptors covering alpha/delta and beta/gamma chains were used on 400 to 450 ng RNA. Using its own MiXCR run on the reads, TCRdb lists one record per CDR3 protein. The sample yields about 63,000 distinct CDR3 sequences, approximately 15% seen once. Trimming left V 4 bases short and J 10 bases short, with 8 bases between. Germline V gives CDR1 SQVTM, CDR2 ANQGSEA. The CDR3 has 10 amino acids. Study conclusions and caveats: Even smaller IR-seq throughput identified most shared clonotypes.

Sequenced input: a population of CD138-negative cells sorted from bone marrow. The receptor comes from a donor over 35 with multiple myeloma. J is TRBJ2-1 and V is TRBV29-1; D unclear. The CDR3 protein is CSVAHLEQFF. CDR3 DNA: TGCAGCGTTGCCCATCTAGAGCAGTTCTTC.